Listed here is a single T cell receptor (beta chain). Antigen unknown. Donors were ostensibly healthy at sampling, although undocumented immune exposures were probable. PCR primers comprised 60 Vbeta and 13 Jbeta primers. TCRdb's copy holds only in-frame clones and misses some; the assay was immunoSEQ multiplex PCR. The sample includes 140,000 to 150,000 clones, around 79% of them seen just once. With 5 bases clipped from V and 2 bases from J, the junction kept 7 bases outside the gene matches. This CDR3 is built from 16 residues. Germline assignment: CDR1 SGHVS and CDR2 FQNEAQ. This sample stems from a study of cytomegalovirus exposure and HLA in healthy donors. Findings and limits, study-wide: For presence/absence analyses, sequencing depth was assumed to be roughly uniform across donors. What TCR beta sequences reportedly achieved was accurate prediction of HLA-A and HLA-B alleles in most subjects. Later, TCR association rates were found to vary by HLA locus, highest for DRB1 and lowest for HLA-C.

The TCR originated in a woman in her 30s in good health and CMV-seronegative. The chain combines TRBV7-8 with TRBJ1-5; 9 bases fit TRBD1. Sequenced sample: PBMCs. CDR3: CASSRDRDNRNQPQHF. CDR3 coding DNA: TGTGCCAGCAGCCGGGACAGGGATAATCGCAATCAGCCCCAGCATTTT.